The 32 T cell receptor beta chains reported below all come from one sample, sequenced in a study of T cell changes during pregnancy in multiple sclerosis. The table came from immunoSEQ multiplex PCR; TCRdb's copy has only in-frame clones and leaves some out. In the table there are over 35,000 clones, nearly 90% of which are singletons. The material sequenced was CD4+ T cells from peripheral blood mononuclear cells, taken in the second trimester of pregnancy. The receptor source for this set is a female donor with multiple sclerosis, enrolled in a pregnancy study.

The chain combines TRBV4-1 with TRBJ1-2, with 9 bases identical to TRBD1. The trim removed 3 bases at V and 7 bases at J, leaving 18 bases unmatched. The CDR3 runs 18 residues. Germline values: CDR1 MGHRA, CDR2 YSYEKL. The CDR3 nucleotides are TGCGCCAGCAGCCAGATTGGTTCCGGGACAGGGTGGATTGGTGGCTACACCTTC. This gives the protein CASSQIGSGTGWIGGYTF.

This sequence joins TRBV5-4 and TRBJ1-3; D is undetermined. CDR3 length: 14 amino acids. The V and J ends lost 0 bases and 4 bases respectively, with 8 bases between them. Germline loops: CDR1 SGHNT, CDR2 YYREEE (reference sequence). This chain's CDR3 is CASSLDSLGNTIYF. CDR3 bases: TGTGCCAGCAGCTTGGACAGTTTAGGAAACACCATATATTTT.

The chain uses TRBV19 and TRBJ2-3; 10 nucleotides match TRBD2. The germline V gene has CDR1 LNHDA and CDR2 SQIVND (reference sequence). The CDR3 totals 14 residues. V gave up 8 bases and J gave up 3 bases; unmatched junction bases: 5. The CDR3 sequence is CASGSSGRTDTQYF. The CDR3 DNA is TGTGCCAGTGGATCTAGCGGGAGAACAGATACGCAGTATTTT.

This clone was seen a single time. The rearrangement uses TRBV14 and TRBJ2-5; no reliable D call. CDR1 and CDR2 (germline): SGHDN, FVKESK. The CDR3 covers 12 residues. V dropped 3 bases and J dropped 3 bases, with 5 bases sitting between them. CDR3 sequence: CASSHPKETQYF. DNA of the CDR3: TGTGCCAGCAGCCACCCCAAAGAGACCCAGTACTTC.

The chain has TRBV11-3 and TRBJ2-3; 7 bases are shared with TRBD1. Germline trimming cut 1 base from V and 2 bases from J; bases unmatched to any gene: 9. The germline CDR1 and CDR2 sequences are SGHNT and YENEEA. CDR3 length: 17 amino acids. The chain's CDR3 is CASSLGGWDRDTDTQYF. The CDR3 DNA is TGTGCCAGCAGCTTAGGTGGATGGGACAGAGACACAGATACGCAGTATTTT. Full variable domain (missing parts from reference TRBV11-3 and TRBJ2-3): EAGVVQSPRYKIIEKKQPVAFWCNPISGHNTLYWYLQNLGQGPELLIRYENEEAVDDSQLPKDRFSAERLKGVDSTLKIQPAELGDSAVYLCASSLGGWDRDTDTQYFGPGTRLTVL.

The rearrangement uses TRBV29-1 and TRBJ2-7; 10 nucleotides match TRBD2. V shed 7 bases and J 6 bases; nucleotides not matched to a gene: 9. CDR1 SQVTM and CDR2 ANQGSEA come from the germline V gene. This CDR3 comprises 13 residues. This CDR3 reads CSAKAGGSSEQYF. CDR3 bases: TGCAGCGCAAAAGCGGGAGGGTCTTCCGAGCAGTACTTC.

V is TRBV30 and J is TRBJ1-1; D is possibly TRBD1 (5 bases). This CDR3 region has 15 residues. V gave up 5 bases and J gave up 1 base, with 17 bases separating them. Germline V gene sequence: CDR1 GTSNPN, CDR2 SVGIG (reference sequence). Written as DNA, the CDR3 is TGTGCCTGGGTACCCGGGACTCAAGCGAACACTGAAGCTTTCTTT. Protein product: CAWVPGTQANTEAFF.

This clone was counted only a few times. The chain couples TRBV4-2 to TRBJ1-2; 10 bases match TRBD1. The CDR3 length is 18 residues. The germline CDR1 and CDR2 sequences are LGHNA and YNFKEQ. The trim removed 2 bases at V and 3 bases at J, leaving 12 bases unmatched. The DNA for the CDR3 is TGTGCCAGCAGCCAATTTCGCAACCGGGACAGGGGAGACTATGGCTACACCTTC. Its translation: CASSQFRNRDRGDYGYTF.

The V call is TRBV6-4, the J call TRBJ2-7; D possibly corresponds to TRBD2 (5 bases). CDR1 and CDR2 from the germline V gene are MRHNA and SNTAGT. Trimming cost V 6 bases and J 7 bases, with 13 bases left between them. There are 12 residues in the CDR3. CDR3 DNA: TGTGCCAGCAGCCCAGCGGCCCTGGAGCAGTACTTC. This translates into CASSPAALEQYF.

Details on this clone: At one end, the junction sequence differs from germline, possibly due to a read error. This chain uses TRBV27 with TRBJ2-3; TRBD2 is a possible D gene (6 bases). CDR3 length: 15 amino acids. Germline values: CDR1 MNHEY, CDR2 SMNVEV (reference sequence). The CDR3 DNA sequence: TGTGCCAGCAGTATATCCGGGACTCCGTCGGATACGCAGTATTTT. Translation: CASSISGTPSDTQYF.

The V and J genes are TRBV7-3 and TRBJ2-7; 9 bases map to TRBD1. Per the germline V gene, CDR1 is SGHTA and CDR2 is FQGTGA. This CDR3 region has 16 residues. V lost 4 bases and J lost 2; bases outside the gene matches: 9. The CDR3 sequence is CASSSQGQGRTYEQYF. CDR3 bases: TGTGCCAGCAGCTCTCAGGGACAGGGTCGGACCTACGAGCAGTACTTC.

The chain joins TRBV28 to TRBJ2-1; possible D gene TRBD1, 5 bases. This CDR3 is built from 15 residues. Trimming took off 5 bases at V and 4 bases at J, with 15 bases between the two ends. Germline V lookup: CDR1 MDHEN, CDR2 SYDVKM. The CDR3 region has the DNA TGTGCCAGCAGTCCCTCGCATTCAGGGTACAATGAGCAGTTCTTC. Its translation: CASSPSHSGYNEQFF.

J is TRBJ2-1 and V is TRBV18, with D maybe TRBD1 (7 bases). V lost 3 bases and J lost 7, with 16 bases in between. The CDR3 covers 15 residues. Germline V gives CDR1 KGHSH, CDR2 LQKENI. CDR3 sequence reads: CASSPKVQGGNEQFF. The CDR3, as DNA: TGTGCCAGCTCACCGAAAGTGCAGGGGGGAAATGAGCAGTTCTTC.

The chain couples TRBV5-4 to TRBJ2-7; tentatively, D is TRBD1 (6 bases). This CDR3 is built from 13 residues. Germline loops: CDR1 SGHNT, CDR2 YYREEE (reference sequence). Trimming took off 4 bases at V and 1 base at J, with 9 bases between the two ends. The CDR3 is CASSPDRSYEQYF. CDR3 nucleotides: TGTGCCAGCAGCCCTGACAGGTCCTACGAGCAGTACTTC.

This clone was seen a single time. The V gene is TRBV19, the J gene TRBJ2-5; the match to TRBD2 covers 14 bases. V lost 0 bases to trimming and J lost 5 bases; unmatched junction nucleotides: 5. CDR1 LNHDA and CDR2 SQIVND come from the germline V gene (reference sequence). This CDR3 spans 17 amino acids. This CDR3 is CASSIEAGLAGVETQYF. The CDR3 nucleotides are TGTGCCAGTAGTATAGAGGCGGGACTAGCGGGAGTGGAGACCCAGTACTTC.

CDR3 nucleotide sequence: TGTGCCAGCAGCTTCGGGACAGGGAATACAGATACGCAGTATTTT. Encoded protein: CASSFGTGNTDTQYF. The chain couples TRBV11-2 to TRBJ2-3; TRBD1 aligns across 9 bases. This CDR3 contains 15 residues. Trimming cost V 3 bases and J 3 bases; bases outside gene matches: 4. Germline CDR1 and CDR2: SGHAT and FQNNGV.

This chain uses TRBV6-5 with TRBJ1-2; 7 positions match TRBD1. The germline V gene encodes CDR1 MNHEY and CDR2 SVGAGI. This CDR3 is 14 amino acids long. V gave up 5 bases and J gave up 7 bases; unmatched junction bases: 10. The CDR3 is CASSRRQGKSGYTF. The CDR3 bases are TGTGCCAGCAGTCGACGACAGGGAAAGTCTGGCTACACCTTC.

This chain uses TRBV7-2 with TRBJ2-1, with 10 positions matching TRBD1. This CDR3 is 16 amino acids long. V lost 4 bases to trimming and J lost 7 bases; unmatched junction nucleotides: 10. Germline lookup yields CDR1 SGHTA and CDR2 FQGNSA. In DNA, the CDR3 is TGTGCCAGCAGCTCCACAGGGACAGGGGTTAGGAATGAGCAGTTCTTC. Encoded protein: CASSSTGTGVRNEQFF.

The chain couples TRBV25-1 to TRBJ2-5; 11 bases line up with TRBD2. Trimming removed 4 bases from V and 5 bases from J; junction bases left unmatched: 9. The germline CDR1 and CDR2 sequences are MGHDK and SYGVNS. This CDR3 comprises 16 residues. CDR3 amino acids: CASSVGGLAASETQYF. The CDR3 DNA is TGTGCCAGCAGTGTGGGGGGACTAGCGGCTTCGGAGACCCAGTACTTC.

The J gene is TRBJ1-2, the V gene TRBV7-2; D not resolved. Trimming stripped 4 bases from V and 1 base from J, with 4 bases between. This CDR3 is built from 12 residues. Germline CDR1 and CDR2: SGHTA and FQGNSA. CDR3 nucleotide sequence: TGTGCCAGCAGCTCTTATAACTATGGCTACACCTTC. It specifies CASSSYNYGYTF.

V gene TRBV28 combines with J gene TRBJ2-7, with D perhaps TRBD1 (6 bases). Trimming stripped 3 bases from V and 0 bases from J, with 9 bases between. In germline, CDR1 is MDHEN, CDR2 SYDVKM. The CDR3 is 14 residues long. The CDR3 protein is CASSFGGGSYEQYF. The CDR3 DNA is TGTGCCAGCAGTTTTGGGGGCGGCTCCTACGAGCAGTACTTC.

The rearrangement joins TRBV4-2 to TRBJ2-1; 13 nucleotides match TRBD2. Germline trimming cut 4 bases from V and 1 base from J; bases unmatched to any gene: 4. This CDR3 has 17 amino acids. The V gene's germline CDR1 is LGHNA and CDR2 YNFKEQ. The CDR3 coding sequence is TGTGCCAGCAGCCCAGGACTAGCGGGGGATTCCTACAATGAGCAGTTCTTC. Its protein product is CASSPGLAGDSYNEQFF.

The chain uses TRBV7-2 and TRBJ1-5; D not resolved. The CDR3 length is 15 residues. The germline V gene encodes CDR1 SGHTA and CDR2 FQGNSA. Trimming removed 1 base at V and 1 base at J, with 8 bases between. Here the CDR3 reads CASSLVSGSNQPQHF. The CDR3 region has the DNA TGTGCCAGCAGCTTAGTCTCGGGAAGCAATCAGCCCCAGCATTTT.

V is TRBV7-2 and J is TRBJ1-1; 8 bases map to TRBD1. This CDR3 is 14 amino acids long. Germline V CDR1 and CDR2: SGHTA, FQGNSA. J was trimmed by 3 bases and V by 5 bases; bases with no gene match: 5. The CDR3 region has the DNA TGTGCCAGCAGCAGCAGGGGGCTGGACACTGAAGCTTTCTTT. It is translated as CASSSRGLDTEAFF.

In DNA form, the CDR3 reads TGTGCCAGCAGAAGACAGGGGGCCTTCTACAATGAGCAGTTCTTC. Its protein is CASRRQGAFYNEQFF. The chain combines TRBV2 with TRBJ2-1, with TRBD1 matching 10 bases. Germline trimming cut 6 bases from V and 3 bases from J; bases unmatched to any gene: 5. The CDR3 contains 15 residues. Germline values: CDR1 SNHLY, CDR2 FYNNEI.

The rearrangement joins TRBV5-6 to TRBJ2-7, with 9 bases aligning to TRBD1. Germline loops: CDR1 SGHDT, CDR2 YYEEEE. The junction had 12 bases not matched to a gene; V was cut back by 4 bases and J by 7 bases. This CDR3 region has 15 residues. CDR3 sequence reads: CASSPPGDRVGEQYF. The CDR3 DNA sequence: TGTGCCAGCAGCCCCCCGGGGGACAGGGTGGGAGAGCAGTACTTC.

The V gene is TRBV4-1, the J gene TRBJ2-6, with TRBD1 identical over 9 bases. The junction had 9 bases not matched to a gene; V was cut back by 3 bases and J by 0 bases. Germline V CDR1 and CDR2: MGHRA, YSYEKL. The CDR3 length is 19 residues. The CDR3 DNA follows: TGCGCCAGCAGCCAGGATCCGGGACAGGGTGTCTCTGGGGCCAACGTCCTGACTTTC. Its translation: CASSQDPGQGVSGANVLTF.

V and J are TRBV2 and TRBJ2-7, with TRBD2 as a possible D gene (6 bases). CDR1 and CDR2 from the germline V gene are SNHLY and FYNNEI. Trimming left V 8 bases short and J 5 bases short, with 19 bases between. CDR3 length equals 14 residues. This CDR3 reads CASVPSGLPHEQYF. As DNA, the CDR3 is TGTGCCAGCGTCCCTTCGGGACTCCCTCACGAGCAGTACTTC.

The chain employs TRBV11-3 and TRBJ2-3, with 10 nucleotides matching TRBD2. CDR3 length equals 15 residues. Looked up from germline, CDR1 is SGHNT and CDR2 is YENEEA. The ends lost 8 bases at V and 2 bases at J; junction bases unmatched: 7. DNA of the CDR3: TGTGCCAGCTGCCAAGCGGGAGGGTACACAGATACGCAGTATTTT. It specifies CASCQAGGYTDTQYF.

V gene TRBV19 combines with J gene TRBJ2-1, with TRBD2 matching over 14 bases. Germline CDR1 is LNHDA and CDR2 is SQIVND (reference sequence). This CDR3 spans 14 amino acids. The ends lost 9 bases at V and 12 bases at J; junction bases unmatched: 10. The CDR3 region has the DNA TGTGCCAGCACGGGACTAGCGGGAGAAGGTGTGCAGTTCTTC. It yields the protein CASTGLAGEGVQFF. The full variable domain, with the rest looked up from reference TRBV19 and TRBJ2-1, is DGGITQSPKYLFRKEGQNVTLSCEQNLNHDAMYWYRQDPGQGLRLIYYSQIVNDFQKGDIAEGYSVSREKKESFPLTVTSAQKNPTAFYLCASTGLAGEGVQFFGPGTRLTVL.

This rearrangement joins TRBV5-6 to TRBJ2-7; 8 nucleotides line up with TRBD1. Per the germline V gene, CDR1 is SGHDT and CDR2 is YYEEEE. CDR3 length: 13 residues. With 4 bases clipped from V and 2 bases from J, the junction kept 2 bases outside the gene matches. CDR3 sequence: CASSRTGTYEQYF. CDR3 DNA sequence: TGTGCCAGCAGCCGGACAGGGACCTACGAGCAGTACTTC.

The chain employs TRBV6-6 and TRBJ2-7, with 8 positions matching TRBD1. The germline V gene encodes CDR1 MNHNY and CDR2 SVGAGI (reference sequence). V gave up 2 bases and J gave up 7 bases; unmatched junction bases: 13. The CDR3 is 16 residues long. CDR3: CASSYPKGQGPVEQYF. DNA for the CDR3: TGTGCCAGCAGTTACCCTAAAGGACAGGGCCCTGTAGAGCAGTACTTC.